The 22 T cell receptor beta chains below come from one sample, sequenced in a study of neoadjuvant nivolumab and ipilimumab in lung cancer. Generated by immunoSEQ multiplex PCR, the TCRdb table keeps only in-frame clones and is missing some. The sample yields under 50,000 clones, 85% to 90% seen once. The input for sequencing was blood, taken before neoadjuvant nivolumab, alone or with ipilimumab. The origin of the receptors is an adult with non-small cell lung cancer. Some clones in this sample may be carry-over from other donors' samples.

The chain carries TRBV19 and TRBJ2-7; 7 nucleotides agree with TRBD2. This CDR3 contains 16 residues. The V segment lost 3 bases and the J segment 2 bases; nucleotides outside the gene matches: 10. Germline CDR1 LNHDA, CDR2 SQIVND (reference sequence). The CDR3 bases are TGTGCCAGTAGTATTGTGAGCGGGATAAATCCCTACGAGCAGTACTTC. This translates into CASSIVSGINPYEQYF.

V is TRBV6-5 and J is TRBJ2-7; D uncertain. Trimming shortened V by 2 bases and J by 0 bases, and 8 bases separated the two germline ends. The CDR3 is 14 amino acids. Germline CDR1 and CDR2: MNHEY and SVGAGI. CDR3 in amino acids: CASSYLTGSYEQYF. In DNA form, the CDR3 reads TGTGCCAGCAGTTACCTCACCGGCTCCTACGAGCAGTACTTC.

The chain uses TRBV6-5 and TRBJ1-2; 8 bases align to TRBD1. The germline gives CDR1 MNHEY, CDR2 SVGAGI. After removal of 0 bases from V and 3 bases from J, the junction contained 0 bases not matched to a gene. The CDR3 sequence is 14 residues long. This chain's CDR3 is CASSYSQGDYGYTF. The CDR3 region has the DNA TGTGCCAGCAGTTACTCACAGGGGGACTATGGCTACACCTTC.

The rearrangement uses TRBV6-5 and TRBJ2-2; the match to TRBD2 covers 10 bases. J gave up 4 bases and V 5 bases, and 1 base lay outside the gene matches. Per the germline V gene, CDR1 is MNHEY and CDR2 is SVGAGI. There are 14 residues in the CDR3. CDR3 nucleotides: TGTGCCAGCAGTAGCGGGAGGGCCACCGGGGAGCTGTTTTTT. It encodes CASSSGRATGELFF.

The V gene is TRBV15, the J gene TRBJ1-5; the D is unclear. The CDR3 length is 14 residues. Germline CDR1 LNHNV, CDR2 YYDKDF (reference sequence). The V end was cut by 0 bases, the J end by 8 bases, with 11 bases between. CDR3 bases: TGTGCCACCAGCAGAGATAGAGGGCTCGAGCCCCAGCATTTT. Translation: CATSRDRGLEPQHF.

This rearrangement joins TRBV5-1 to TRBJ2-5; TRBD1 is a possible D gene (6 bases). The germline V gene encodes CDR1 SGHRS and CDR2 YFSETQ. The CDR3 extends over 14 amino acids. Trimming stripped 4 bases from V and 0 bases from J, with 10 bases between. The CDR3 DNA reads as TGCGCCAGCAGCATCGGACAGTACCAAGAGACCCAGTACTTC. Translated: CASSIGQYQETQYF.

The J gene is TRBJ1-2, the V gene TRBV10-3; D possibly corresponds to TRBD1 (5 bases). CDR1 is ENHRY, CDR2 SYGVKD, per germline. The CDR3 contains 14 residues. Between the trimmed V and J ends, which lost 3 bases and 6 bases, there was a span of 14 bases. CDR3 in amino acids: CAISDPTAPNGYTF. CDR3 DNA: TGTGCCATCAGTGACCCGACAGCTCCGAATGGCTACACCTTC.

The V call is TRBV7-2, the J call TRBJ2-1; perhaps TRBD1 as D (5 bases). This CDR3 contains 13 residues. Germline lookup yields CDR1 SGHTA and CDR2 FQGNSA. V lost 2 bases and J 7 bases, leaving 9 bases between the germline ends. CDR3 amino acids: CASSLRGGNEQFF. CDR3 bases: TGTGCCAGCAGCTTAAGGGGTGGAAATGAGCAGTTCTTC.

This clone was observed once. The chain employs TRBV4-1 and TRBJ1-2, with a tentative D call TRBD1 (5 bases). CDR1 is MGHRA and CDR2 is YSYEKL in the germline V gene. V lost 6 bases to trimming and J lost 0 bases, with 11 bases between them. This CDR3 has 14 residues. In nucleotides, the CDR3 is TGCGCCAGCAGGGGAGTGGGGGCTAACTATGGCTACACCTTC. Its protein product is CASRGVGANYGYTF.

The rearrangement uses TRBV29-1 and TRBJ2-3, with D perhaps given as TRBD1 or TRBD2 (5 bases each). The germline V and J ends were trimmed by 3 bases and 2 bases, with 9 bases remaining between them. The CDR3 contains 13 residues. Per germline, CDR1 SQVTM and CDR2 ANQGSEA. The CDR3 sequence is CSVDEGFTDTQYF. CDR3 sequence (DNA): TGCAGCGTTGATGAGGGGTTCACAGATACGCAGTATTTT.

This chain connects TRBV4-3 to TRBJ2-7; no definite D call. There are 15 residues in the CDR3. CDR1 LGHNA and CDR2 YSLEER come from the germline V gene. The germline V and J ends were trimmed by 0 bases and 3 bases, with 12 bases remaining between them. CDR3: CASSQDGSVNYEQYF. CDR3 bases: TGCGCCAGCAGCCAAGATGGCTCAGTGAACTACGAGCAGTACTTC.

This clone was recorded only once. The CDR3 loop reads CASSLRDPANEQFF. In DNA, the CDR3 is TGTGCCAGCAGCTTACGGGACCCCGCCAATGAGCAGTTCTTC. V usage is TRBV7-9 and J usage is TRBJ2-1; D is tentatively TRBD1 or TRBD2 (5 bases each). Germline V gene sequence: CDR1 SEHNR, CDR2 FQNEAQ (reference sequence). V was clipped by 2 bases and J by 6 bases, with 11 bases between them. This CDR3 has 14 residues.

The chain recombines TRBV21-1 with TRBJ2-7. TRBV21-1 is given as a pseudogene. The CDR3 sequence is 11 residues long. The CDR3 sequence: CASSSSYEQYF. The CDR3 nucleotides read TGTGCCAGCAGCTCCTCCTACGAGCAGTACTTC.

This clone is a singleton in its sample. V usage is TRBV6-5 and J usage is TRBJ2-7; 7 bases agree with TRBD1. Per germline, CDR1 MNHEY and CDR2 SVGAGI. The J segment lost 0 bases and the V segment lost 6 bases, leaving 8 bases of the junction unmatched. The CDR3 covers 15 residues. CDR3 nucleotide sequence: TGTGCCAGCAGCTACGGACAGGTGTCCTCCTACGAGCAGTACTTC. Its translation is CASSYGQVSSYEQYF.

J is TRBJ2-7 and V is TRBV4-3, with 10 bases that match TRBD2. This CDR3 region has 18 residues. Trimming took 0 bases from V and 0 from J; bases not matched to a gene: 8. Germline-derived CDR1 and CDR2 are LGHNA and YSLEER. CDR3 DNA: TGCGCCAGCAGCCAAGATGTGGTAGCGGGGGGCAGCTCCTACGAGCAGTACTTC. It encodes CASSQDVVAGGSSYEQYF.

This clone appeared a single time. The V call is TRBV18, the J call TRBJ2-3; possible D gene TRBD2, 6 bases. The CDR3 runs 15 residues. Looked up from germline, CDR1 is KGHSH and CDR2 is LQKENI. V dropped 4 bases and J dropped 1 base, with 12 bases sitting between them. For the CDR3, the DNA is TGTGCCAGCTCACTCGGGACTCCCGGCACAGATACGCAGTATTTT. It yields the protein CASSLGTPGTDTQYF.

The chain recombines TRBV5-6 with TRBJ2-7; 11 nucleotides agree with TRBD2. Germline V gene data show CDR1 as SGHDT and CDR2 as YYEEEE. The trim removed 4 bases at V and 4 bases at J, leaving 4 bases unmatched. The CDR3 extends over 14 amino acids. CDR3 amino acids: CASSSLAGGYEQYF. DNA for the CDR3: TGTGCCAGCAGCAGTCTAGCGGGAGGTTACGAGCAGTACTTC.

This clone turned up a few times. This chain links TRBV10-2 with TRBJ1-2, with D maybe TRBD1 (5 bases). From germline, CDR1 is WSHSY and CDR2 SAAADI. The CDR3 covers 15 residues. Trimming removed 0 bases at V and 3 bases at J, with 11 bases between. The CDR3 region is CASSESTRGDYGYTF. DNA of the CDR3: TGCGCCAGCAGTGAGTCGACGCGGGGGGACTATGGCTACACCTTC.

J is TRBJ2-5 and V is TRBV30; weak D call: TRBD2 (5 bases). Germline-derived CDR1 and CDR2 are GTSNPN and SVGIG (reference sequence). The V end was cut by 5 bases, the J end by 5 bases, with 15 bases between. The CDR3 totals 13 residues. This chain's CDR3 is CAWLRLGGETQYF. The CDR3 nucleotides are TGTGCCTGGCTACGATTAGGAGGCGAGACCCAGTACTTC. The whole variable domain, remainder taken from reference TRBV30 and TRBJ2-5, is SQTIHQWPATLVQPVGSPLSLECTVEGTSNPNLYWYRQAAGRGLQLLFYSVGIGQISSEVPQNLSASRPQDRQFILSSKKLLLSDSGFYLCAWLRLGGETQYFGPGTRLLVL.

The V and J genes are TRBV29-1 and TRBJ2-7; D not certain. Between the trimmed V and J ends, which lost 6 bases and 5 bases, there was a span of 11 bases. CDR1 is SQVTM, CDR2 ANQGSEA, per germline. The CDR3 loop spans 11 amino acids. The CDR3: CSVAEQHEQYF. The CDR3 DNA reads TGCAGCGTGGCCGAGCAGCACGAGCAGTACTTC.

V and J are TRBV11-3 and TRBJ1-5; D is undetermined. Trimming shortened V by 5 bases and J by 0 bases, and 14 bases separated the two germline ends. The CDR3 consists of 16 residues. Germline V lookup: CDR1 SGHNT, CDR2 YENEEA. The CDR3 nucleotides are TGTGCCAGCAGCCAACCGGGCCCTGATAGCAATCAGCCCCAGCATTTT. Amino acids: CASSQPGPDSNQPQHF.

The V call is TRBV10-3, the J call TRBJ2-4; tentatively, D is TRBD2 (5 bases). CDR1 is ENHRY and CDR2 is SYGVKD in the germline V gene. The CDR3 has 15 amino acids. Trimming cost V 4 bases and J 0 bases, with 10 bases left between them. The CDR3 spells CAISGAGQAKNIQYF. CDR3 DNA: TGTGCCATCAGTGGGGCGGGTCAAGCCAAAAACATTCAGTACTTC.